The sequence of this T cell receptor (beta chain) was determined in a study of blood T cell repertoires in COVID-19. Per the germline V gene, CDR1 is SGHRS and CDR2 is YFSETQ. Trimming removed 2 bases from V and 0 bases from J, with 11 bases in between. This CDR3 comprises 15 residues. Libraries were prepared by immunoSEQ multiplex PCR; TCRdb keeps only in-frame clonotypes and omits some of them. The repertoire includes a few hundred thousand clones, 86% of them detected once, and approximately 4.2% sits in the top ten. In its sample, this clone was seen once. Source material: PBMCs or T cells enriched from blood (not recorded which). The clonotype comes from a woman in her thirties or forties with acute COVID-19. V is TRBV5-1 and J is TRBJ1-1, with D perhaps matching TRBD1 (6 bases). The CDR3: CASSLTGTLNTEAFF. The CDR3 nucleotides read TGCGCCAGCAGCTTAACCGGGACATTGAACACTGAAGCTTTCTTT.